These T cell receptor beta chains were read from a single sample in a study of T cell repertoires in cytomegalovirus infection. TCRdb processed the reads anew with MiXCR; each CDR3 protein has one entry. Among approximately 770,000 distinct CDR3 sequences listed, 25% to 35% were seen once. No antigen has been identified for these receptors. The specimen comprised cultured CD8+ T cells from PBMCs, sampled from culture after CMV antigen stimulation. The receptors were sampled from a human donor in good health (CMV status not recorded). Some clones in this sample may be carry-over from other donors' samples. CDR3s include the opening cysteine and the closing phenylalanine or tryptophan. D genes are given only for firm matches. Clone size, where shown, is once, few, many, or a class for clones that have expanded.

D | size | J | V | CDR3 | DNA
. | . | TRBJ2-5 | TRBV15 | CATSRDMIRGLETQYF | TGTGCCACCAGCAGAGATATGATCAGGGGTTTAGAGACCCAGTACTTC
. | . | TRBJ2-5 | TRBV7-6 | CASSYSPAETQYF | TGTGCCAGCAGTTACAGTCCCGCGGAGACCCAGTACTTC
. | . | TRBJ2-6 | TRBV7-6 | CASRFWVGSSGANVLTF | TGTGCCAGCAGATTTTGGGTCGGGAGCTCTGGGGCCAACGTCCTGACTTTC
. | . | TRBJ1-1 | TRBV2 | CASSEDGGYFEAFF | TGTGCCAGCAGTGAAGACGGGGGTTACTTCGAAGCTTTCTTT
. | . | TRBJ1-4 | TRBV6-6 | CASSYSSGNEKLFF | TGTGCCAGCAGTTACTCCTCAGGGAATGAAAAACTGTTTTTT
. | few | TRBJ2-3 | TRBV7-9 | CASSPEGGWTDTQYF | TGTGCCAGCAGCCCCGAGGGGGGCTGGACAGATACGCAGTATTTT
. | . | TRBJ1-4 | TRBV6-2/TRBV6-3 | CASSPGTKKLFF | TGTGCCAGCAGTCCTGGAACCAAGAAACTGTTTTTT
. | few | TRBJ2-7 | TRBV13 | CASSPEQYF | TGTGCCAGCTCGCCCGAGCAGTACTTC
. | . | TRBJ2-5 | TRBV27 | CASSLLYQETQYF | TGTGCCAGCAGTTTATTGTACCAAGAGACCCAGTACTTC
. | few | TRBJ2-3 | TRBV7-2 | CASSLDYPPDTQYF | TGTGCCAGCAGCCTTGACTACCCCCCAGATACGCAGTATTTT
TRBD2 | many | TRBJ2-7 | TRBV6-1 | CASSELTSGSFSYEQYF | TGTGCCAGCAGTGAATTAACTAGCGGGAGTTTCTCCTACGAGCAGTACTTC
. | once | TRBJ2-4 | TRBV11-2 | CASSFIPDKNIQYF | TGTGCCAGCAGCTTTATACCGGACAAAAACATTCAGTACTTC
TRBD1 | many | TRBJ2-2 | TRBV7-9 | CASNLRGQPNTGELFF | TGTGCCAGCAATCTAAGGGGACAGCCGAACACCGGGGAGCTGTTTTTT
. | few | TRBJ1-5 | TRBV19 | CASSPGTPVGGQPQHF | TGTGCCAGTAGTCCGGGGACTCCGGTGGGAGGTCAGCCCCAGCATTTT
. | many | TRBJ2-1 | TRBV7-6 | CASSLGTDNEQFF | TGTGCCAGCAGCTTAGGAACAGACAATGAGCAGTTCTTC
. | . | TRBJ2-3 | TRBV6-2/TRBV6-3 | CASSYSKFDSSTDTQYF | TGTGCCAGCAGTTACTCGAAATTCGACAGTAGCACAGATACGCAGTATTTT
. | . | TRBJ1-1 | TRBV27 | CASSVPGDQFTEAFF | TGTGCCAGCAGTGTTCCCGGGGACCAATTCACTGAAGCTTTCTTT
. | . | TRBJ2-1 | TRBV12-3/TRBV12-4 | CASSFGKGNEQFF | TGTGCCAGCAGTTTTGGCAAGGGCAATGAGCAGTTCTTC
TRBD2 | . | TRBJ2-7 | TRBV27 | CASSRTSGGGKGSEQYF | TGTGCCAGCAGTCGCACCTCCGGGGGGGGTAAAGGTAGCGAGCAGTACTTC
. | few | TRBJ2-1 | TRBV12-3/TRBV12-4 | CASRGVTSRYNEQFF | TGTGCCAGCAGGGGGGTGACTAGTCGCTACAATGAGCAGTTCTTC
TRBD1 | . | TRBJ1-2 | TRBV4-1 | CASSLGTGLGYGYTF | TGCGCCAGCAGTCTGGGGACAGGGCTTGGCTATGGCTACACCTTC
. | . | TRBJ2-2 | TRBV24-1 | CATSDFPNTGELFF | TGTGCCACCAGTGATTTTCCCAACACCGGGGAGCTGTTTTTT
. | . | TRBJ2-1 | TRBV5-6 | CASNTGFTYNEQFF | TGTGCCAGCAACACGGGGTTCACCTACAATGAGCAGTTCTTC
TRBD1 | few | TRBJ2-1 | TRBV4-2 | CASSHLQGSNEQFF | TGTGCCAGCAGCCATCTACAGGGGTCCAATGAGCAGTTCTTC
. | . | TRBJ1-6 | TRBV18 | CASSPGTPSGESLHF | TGTGCCAGCTCACCCGGGACACCGAGCGGAGAAAGCCTCCACTTT
. | few | TRBJ1-1 | TRBV27 | CASSRVPENTEAFF | TGTGCCAGTTCCCGAGTCCCTGAGAACACTGAAGCTTTCTTT
TRBD2 | . | TRBJ2-1 | TRBV5-1 | CASGQTSGGSYNEQFF | TGCGCCAGCGGCCAAACTAGCGGGGGTTCCTACAATGAGCAGTTCTTC
. | . | TRBJ2-3 | TRBV6-2/TRBV6-3 | CASRLLRDGGNTDTQYF | TGTGCCAGCAGACTACTACGGGACGGAGGAAACACAGATACGCAGTATTTT
TRBD1 | . | TRBJ2-1 | TRBV6-1 | CASSEKGQVINEQFF | TGTGCCAGCAGTGAAAAGGGACAGGTAATCAATGAGCAGTTCTTC
. | . | TRBJ2-1 | TRBV19 | CASSNSQRAGQFF | TGTGCCAGTAGTAACTCACAGCGGGCGGGGCAGTTCTTC
. | . | TRBJ1-1 | TRBV28 | CASSSNRVATEAFF | TGTGCCAGCAGTTCGAACAGGGTGGCGACTGAAGCTTTCTTT
TRBD1 | . | TRBJ1-3 | TRBV7-6 | CASSPRDRAPGNTIYF | TGTGCCAGCAGCCCCCGGGACAGGGCACCTGGAAACACCATATATTTT
. | . | TRBJ2-3 | TRBV20-1 | CSARETGDDTQYF | TGCAGTGCTAGGGAAACAGGAGACGATACGCAGTATTTT
. | many | TRBJ2-7 | TRBV7-2 | CASSLTLGSSYEQYF | TGTGCCAGCAGCTTAACTTTGGGGAGCTCCTACGAGCAGTACTTC
. | . | TRBJ2-3 | TRBV12-3/TRBV12-4 | CASSHGDWGTQYF | TGTGCCAGCAGTCACGGAGATTGGGGCACGCAGTATTTT
. | . | TRBJ2-1 | TRBV4-1 | CASSPRPSGGSYNEQFF | TGCGCCAGCAGCCCCCGCCCCTCCGGGGGCTCCTACAATGAGCAGTTCTTC
. | once | TRBJ2-1 | TRBV20-1 | CSARDIGAGHPSYNEQFF | TGCAGTGCTAGAGATATCGGGGCGGGCCACCCTTCCTACAATGAGCAGTTCTTC
TRBD1 | few | TRBJ1-1 | TRBV7-9 | CASSSSDRGQVNTEAFF | TGTGCCAGCAGCTCCTCCGACAGGGGGCAGGTGAACACTGAAGCTTTCTTT
. | . | TRBJ2-1 | TRBV12-5 | CASGQGFDEQFF | TGTGCTAGTGGGCAGGGGTTCGATGAGCAGTTCTTC
TRBD2 | . | TRBJ2-5 | TRBV5-4 | CASIVRSGGQETQYF | TGTGCCAGCATCGTCCGAAGCGGGGGCCAAGAGACCCAGTACTTC
TRBD1 | many | TRBJ2-1 | TRBV7-9 | CASSSTNDRDEQFF | TGTGCCAGCAGCTCTACAAACGACAGGGATGAGCAGTTCTTC
TRBD2 | . | TRBJ2-2 | TRBV5-1 | CASFREGTGELFF | TGCGCCAGCTTTCGGGAGGGAACCGGGGAGCTGTTTTTT
. | . | TRBJ1-5 | TRBV4-3 | CASSQEWTAWQPQHF | TGCGCCAGCAGCCAAGAATGGACAGCATGGCAGCCCCAGCATTTT
. | few | TRBJ2-3 | TRBV7-9 | CASSLGLARTTDTQYF | TGTGCCAGCAGCTTAGGGCTAGCGAGAACCACAGATACGCAGTATTTT
TRBD1 | . | TRBJ1-1 | TRBV5-3 | CASSLRPRTGGASLSPEAFF | TGTGCCAGCAGCTTGAGGCCCCGTACAGGGGGCGCTTCTTTATCGCCTGAAGCTTTCTTT
. | . | TRBJ2-2 | TRBV3-1 | CASSQGHPANTGELFF | TGTGCCAGCAGCCAAGGGCATCCCGCGAACACCGGGGAGCTGTTTTTT
. | . | TRBJ2-1 | TRBV27 | CASHSGTSSYNEQFF | TGTGCCAGTCATTCCGGGACGTCTTCCTACAATGAGCAGTTCTTC
TRBD1 | . | TRBJ2-1 | TRBV5-1 | CASSWGQGTLGEQFF | TGCGCCAGCAGCTGGGGACAGGGGACATTGGGTGAGCAGTTCTTC